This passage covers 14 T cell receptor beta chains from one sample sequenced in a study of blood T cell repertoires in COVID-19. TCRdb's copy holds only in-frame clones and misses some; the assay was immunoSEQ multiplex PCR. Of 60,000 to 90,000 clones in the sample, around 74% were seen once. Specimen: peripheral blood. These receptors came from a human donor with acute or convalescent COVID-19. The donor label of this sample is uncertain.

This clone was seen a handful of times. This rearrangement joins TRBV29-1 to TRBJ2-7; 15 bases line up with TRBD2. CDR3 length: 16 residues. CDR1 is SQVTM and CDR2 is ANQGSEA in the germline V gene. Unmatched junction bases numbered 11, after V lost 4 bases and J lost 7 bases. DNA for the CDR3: TGCAGCGTTGGCGGGACTAGCGGGAGGCCCATGGGTGAGCAGTACTTC. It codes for CSVGGTSGRPMGEQYF.

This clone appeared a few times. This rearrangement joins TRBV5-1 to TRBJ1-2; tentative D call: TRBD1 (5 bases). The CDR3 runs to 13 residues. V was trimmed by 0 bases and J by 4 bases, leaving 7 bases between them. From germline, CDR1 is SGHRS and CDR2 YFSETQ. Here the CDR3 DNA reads TGCGCCAGCAGCTTGGACGGGGGCTATGGCTACACCTTC. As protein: CASSLDGGYGYTF.

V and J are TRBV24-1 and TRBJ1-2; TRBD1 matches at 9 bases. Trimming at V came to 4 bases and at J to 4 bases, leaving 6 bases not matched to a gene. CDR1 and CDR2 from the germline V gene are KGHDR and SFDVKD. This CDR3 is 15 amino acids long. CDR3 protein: CATSDPGTGFYGYTF. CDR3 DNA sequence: TGTGCCACCAGTGACCCCGGGACAGGGTTCTATGGCTACACCTTC.

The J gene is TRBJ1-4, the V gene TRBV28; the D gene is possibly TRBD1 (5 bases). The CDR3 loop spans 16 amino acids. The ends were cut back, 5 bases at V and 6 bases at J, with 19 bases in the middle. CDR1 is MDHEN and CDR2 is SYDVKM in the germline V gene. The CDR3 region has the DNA TGTGCCAGCAGTCCCCTCGGGGGTGTCACGGATGAAAAACTGTTTTTT. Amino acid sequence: CASSPLGGVTDEKLFF.

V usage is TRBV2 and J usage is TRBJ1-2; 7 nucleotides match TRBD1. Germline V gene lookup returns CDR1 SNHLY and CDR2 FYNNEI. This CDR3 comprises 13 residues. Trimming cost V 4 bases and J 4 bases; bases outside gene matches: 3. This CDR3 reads CASSGTGIYGYTF. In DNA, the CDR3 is TGTGCCAGCAGTGGGACAGGTATCTATGGCTACACCTTC. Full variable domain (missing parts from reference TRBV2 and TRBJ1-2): EPEVTQTPSHQVTQMGQEVILRCVPISNHLYFYWYRQILGQKVEFLVSFYNNEISEKSEIFDDQFSVERPDGSNFTLKIRSTKLEDSAMYFCASSGTGIYGYTFGSGTRLTVV.

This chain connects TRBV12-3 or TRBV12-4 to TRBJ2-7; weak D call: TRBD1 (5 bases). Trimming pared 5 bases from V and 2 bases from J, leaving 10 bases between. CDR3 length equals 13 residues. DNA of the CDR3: TGTGCCAGCAGTAAGATAGGGGCCTACGAGCAGTACGTC. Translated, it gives CASSKIGAYEQYV.

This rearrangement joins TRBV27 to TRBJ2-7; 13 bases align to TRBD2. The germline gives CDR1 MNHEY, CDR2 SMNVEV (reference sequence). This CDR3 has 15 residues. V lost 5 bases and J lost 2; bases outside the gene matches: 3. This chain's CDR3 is CASSPLAGGPYEQYF. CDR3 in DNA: TGTGCCAGCAGTCCACTAGCGGGAGGGCCCTACGAGCAGTACTTC.

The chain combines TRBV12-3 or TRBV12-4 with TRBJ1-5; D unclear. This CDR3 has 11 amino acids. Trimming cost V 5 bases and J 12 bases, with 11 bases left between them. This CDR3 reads CASSKTQVQHF. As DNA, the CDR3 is TGTGCCAGCAGTAAGACCCAGGTCCAGCATTTT.

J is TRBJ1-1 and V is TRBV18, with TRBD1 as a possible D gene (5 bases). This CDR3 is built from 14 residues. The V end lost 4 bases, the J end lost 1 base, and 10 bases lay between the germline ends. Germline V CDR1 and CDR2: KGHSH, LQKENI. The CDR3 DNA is TGTGCCAGCTCACTCGGACATTCGAACACTGAAGCTTTCTTT. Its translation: CASSLGHSNTEAFF. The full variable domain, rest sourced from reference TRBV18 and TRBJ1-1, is NAGVMQNPRHLVRRRGQEARLRCSPMKGHSHVYWYRQLPEEGLKFMVYLQKENIIDESGMPKERFSAEFPKEGPSILRIQQVVRGDSAAYFCASSLGHSNTEAFFGQGTRLTVV.

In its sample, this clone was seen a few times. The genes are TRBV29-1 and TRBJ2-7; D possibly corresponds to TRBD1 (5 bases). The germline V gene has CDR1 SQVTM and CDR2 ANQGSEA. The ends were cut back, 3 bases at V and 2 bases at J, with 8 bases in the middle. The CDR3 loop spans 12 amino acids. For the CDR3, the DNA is TGCAGCGTTGAGACAGCCCCCTACGAGCAGTACGTC. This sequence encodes CSVETAPYEQYV.

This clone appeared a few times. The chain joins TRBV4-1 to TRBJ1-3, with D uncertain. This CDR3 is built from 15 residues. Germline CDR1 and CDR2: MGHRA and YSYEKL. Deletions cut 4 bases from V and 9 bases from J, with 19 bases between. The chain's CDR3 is CASSPGGGYFRTIYF. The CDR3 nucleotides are TGCGCCAGCAGCCCGGGCGGAGGGTATTTTCGCACCATATATTTT.

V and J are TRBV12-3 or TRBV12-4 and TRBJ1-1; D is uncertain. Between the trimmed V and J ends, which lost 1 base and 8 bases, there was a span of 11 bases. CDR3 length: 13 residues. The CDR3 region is CASSLELRTEAFF. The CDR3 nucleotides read TGTGCCAGCAGTTTAGAATTGAGAACCGAAGCTTTCTTT.

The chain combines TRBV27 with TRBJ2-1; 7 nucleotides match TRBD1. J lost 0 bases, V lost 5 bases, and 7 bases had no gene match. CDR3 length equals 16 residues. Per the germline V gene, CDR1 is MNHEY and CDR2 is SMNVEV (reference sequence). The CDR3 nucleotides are TGTGCCAGCAGTCAAGGGGGCCCCAGCTCCTACAATGAGCAGTTCTTC. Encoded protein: CASSQGGPSSYNEQFF.

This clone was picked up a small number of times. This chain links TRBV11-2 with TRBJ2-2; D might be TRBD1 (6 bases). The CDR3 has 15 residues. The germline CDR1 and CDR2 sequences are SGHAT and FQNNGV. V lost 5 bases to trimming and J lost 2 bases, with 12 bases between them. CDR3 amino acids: CASSVGTLNTGELFF. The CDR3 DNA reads TGTGCCAGCAGCGTCGGGACACTTAACACCGGGGAGCTGTTTTTT.